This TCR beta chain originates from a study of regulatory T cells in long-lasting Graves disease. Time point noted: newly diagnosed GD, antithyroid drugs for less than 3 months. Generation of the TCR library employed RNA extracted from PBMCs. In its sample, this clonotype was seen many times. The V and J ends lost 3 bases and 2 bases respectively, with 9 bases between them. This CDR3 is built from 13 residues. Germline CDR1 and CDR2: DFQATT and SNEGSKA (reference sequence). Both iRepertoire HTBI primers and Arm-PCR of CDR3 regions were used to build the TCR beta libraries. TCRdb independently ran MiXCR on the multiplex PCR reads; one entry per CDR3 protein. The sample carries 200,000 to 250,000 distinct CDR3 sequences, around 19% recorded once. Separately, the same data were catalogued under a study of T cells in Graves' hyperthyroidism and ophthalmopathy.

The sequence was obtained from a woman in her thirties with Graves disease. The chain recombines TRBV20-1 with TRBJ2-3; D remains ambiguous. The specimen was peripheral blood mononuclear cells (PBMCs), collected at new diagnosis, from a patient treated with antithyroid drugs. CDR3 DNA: TGCAGTGCTAGTGCCACGAACACAGATACGCAGTATTTT. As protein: CSASATNTDTQYF.